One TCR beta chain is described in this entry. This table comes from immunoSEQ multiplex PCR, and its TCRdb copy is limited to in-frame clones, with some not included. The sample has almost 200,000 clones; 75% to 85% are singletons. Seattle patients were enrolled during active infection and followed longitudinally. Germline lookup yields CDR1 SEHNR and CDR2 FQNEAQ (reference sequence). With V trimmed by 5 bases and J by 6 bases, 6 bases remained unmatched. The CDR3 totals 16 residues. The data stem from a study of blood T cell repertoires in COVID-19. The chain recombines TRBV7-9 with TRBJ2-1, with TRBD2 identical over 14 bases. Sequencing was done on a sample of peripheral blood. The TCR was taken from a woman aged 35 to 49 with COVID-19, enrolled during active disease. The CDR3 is CASSPRGTSGSNEQFF. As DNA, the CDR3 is TGTGCCAGCAGCCCGCGCGGGACTAGCGGGAGCAATGAGCAGTTCTTC.